The clone carrying this TCR beta chain was seen a few times. TCRdb reprocessed the 5' RACE reads with MiXCR, giving one entry per CDR3 protein. The sample holds about half a million distinct CDR3 sequences, approximately 18% seen once. This entry belongs to a study of T-cell memory formation after mild COVID-19. The CDR3 totals 11 residues. Germline loops: CDR1 SEHNR, CDR2 FQNEAQ (reference sequence). V lost 5 bases and J lost 3, with 5 bases in between. The sequencing input was PBMCs or a T cell subset sorted from them (not recorded which). The sequence was collected from an adult woman who had mild COVID-19 (a few samples of this study predate the infection). Cell type and time point are not known. The chain carries TRBV7-9 and TRBJ2-7; D not resolved. CDR3 loop: CASSVIYEQYF. In nucleotides, the CDR3 is TGTGCCAGCAGCGTGATCTACGAGCAGTACTTC.